This is a list of T cell receptor beta chains from one sample in a study of T cells in Graves' hyperthyroidism and ophthalmopathy. Each CDR3 protein gets one entry after TCRdb re-called the multiplex PCR reads with MiXCR. Of about 600,000 distinct CDR3 sequences listed, 14% are singletons. Sequencing was done on a sample of blood. The source is a woman under 30 with Graves' ophthalmopathy. Both conserved end residues are part of each CDR3. Each record gives: J gene, D gene, clone size, V gene, CDR3 protein, CDR3 DNA. D genes are given only for firm matches. Not every row has a clone size; where given, it reads once, few, many or a size class.

TRBJ2-2,TRBD1,many,TRBV27,CASSPNPGQGITGELFF,TGTGCCAGCAGTCCTAATCCGGGACAGGGGATCACCGGGGAGCTGTTTTTT
TRBJ2-7,TRBD2,NA,TRBV20-1,CSARTSGRVRKSYEQYF,TGCAGTGCTAGGACTAGCGGGAGGGTTAGGAAGAGCTACGAGCAGTACTTC
TRBJ2-1,NA,few,TRBV3-1,CASSKRPPPSNLYNEQFF,TGTGCCAGCAGCAAGAGGCCCCCTCCTAGCAATCTCTACAATGAGCAGTTCTTC
TRBJ2-3,TRBD2,NA,TRBV12-3/TRBV12-4,CASRRAGEGDTQYF,TGTGCCAGCAGGCGAGCGGGAGAAGGAGATACGCAGTATTTT
TRBJ2-5,NA,NA,TRBV5-1,CASSLGSLGQETQYF,TGCGCCAGCAGCTTGGGTAGCCTGGGCCAAGAGACCCAGTACTTC
TRBJ2-2,NA,few,TRBV12-5,CASGFLTGNTGELFF,TGTGCTAGTGGTTTCTTGACAGGGAACACCGGGGAGCTGTTTTTT
TRBJ2-1,NA,NA,TRBV2,CASSQGWDTYYNEQFF,TGCGCCAGCAGCCAAGGGTGGGACACCTACTACAATGAGCAGTTCTTC
TRBJ2-7,NA,many,TRBV20-1,CSARGGPSGYEQYF,TGCAGTGCTAGAGGAGGGCCCTCGGGCTACGAGCAGTACTTC
TRBJ1-1,NA,many,TRBV12-3/TRBV12-4,CASSWQGYDTEAFF,TGTGCCAGCAGTTGGCAGGGATACGACACTGAAGCTTTCTTT
TRBJ1-1,NA,many,TRBV20-1,CSARDPGWRTEAFF,TGCAGTGCTAGAGATCCGGGTTGGCGCACTGAAGCTTTCTTT
TRBJ2-7,TRBD1,many,TRBV27,CASSGQGRSSYEQYF,TGTGCCAGCAGTGGACAGGGGCGTAGCTCCTACGAGCAGTACTTC
TRBJ2-7,TRBD1,many,TRBV6-1,CASSDDDRGGYEQYF,TGTGCCAGCAGTGATGACGACAGGGGCGGGTACGAGCAGTACTTC
TRBJ2-7,NA,few,TRBV6-1,CASSYRDGVREQYF,TGTGCCAGCAGTTATCGCGATGGGGTTCGGGAGCAGTACTTC
TRBJ2-2,TRBD1,many,TRBV28,CASRSGGAENTGELFF,TGTGCCAGCAGATCAGGGGGCGCGGAGAACACCGGGGAGCTGTTTTTT